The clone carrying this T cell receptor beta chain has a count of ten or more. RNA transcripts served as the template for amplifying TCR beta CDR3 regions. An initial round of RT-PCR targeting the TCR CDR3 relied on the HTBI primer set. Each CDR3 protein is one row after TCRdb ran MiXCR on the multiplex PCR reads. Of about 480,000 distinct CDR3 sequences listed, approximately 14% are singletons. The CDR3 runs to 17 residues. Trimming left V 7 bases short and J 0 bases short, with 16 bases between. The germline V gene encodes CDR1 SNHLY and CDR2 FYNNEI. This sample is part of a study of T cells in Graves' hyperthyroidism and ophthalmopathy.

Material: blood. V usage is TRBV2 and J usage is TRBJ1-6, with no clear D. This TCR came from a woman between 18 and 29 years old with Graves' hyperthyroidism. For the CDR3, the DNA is TGTGCCAGCATATCACAGCATGAGAGCTCCTATAATTCACCCCTCCACTTT. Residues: CASISQHESSYNSPLHF.